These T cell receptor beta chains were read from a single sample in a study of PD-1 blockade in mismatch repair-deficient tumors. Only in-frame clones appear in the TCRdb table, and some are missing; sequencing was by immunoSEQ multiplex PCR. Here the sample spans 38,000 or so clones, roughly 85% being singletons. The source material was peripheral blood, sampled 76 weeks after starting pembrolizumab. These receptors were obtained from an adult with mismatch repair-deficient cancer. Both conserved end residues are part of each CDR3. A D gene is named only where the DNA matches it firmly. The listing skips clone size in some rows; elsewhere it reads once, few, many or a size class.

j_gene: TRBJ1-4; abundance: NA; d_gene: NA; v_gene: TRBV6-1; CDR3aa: CASHSDGGNEKLFF; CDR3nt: TGTGCCAGTCATTCCGACGGCGGTAATGAAAAACTGTTTTTT
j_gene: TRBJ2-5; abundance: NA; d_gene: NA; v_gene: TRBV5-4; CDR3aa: CASSLGPAERETQYF; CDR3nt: TGTGCCAGCAGCTTGGGCCCAGCGGAACGTGAGACCCAGTACTTC
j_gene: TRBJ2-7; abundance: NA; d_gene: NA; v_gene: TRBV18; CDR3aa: CASSPAGGNYEQYF; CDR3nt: TGTGCCAGCTCACCAGCTGGGGGGAACTACGAGCAGTACTTC
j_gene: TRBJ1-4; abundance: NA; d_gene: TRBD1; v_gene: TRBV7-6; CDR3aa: CASSPLIRDRGGGEKLFF; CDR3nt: TGTGCCAGCAGCCCGCTGATCCGGGACAGGGGAGGAGGGGAAAAACTGTTTTTT
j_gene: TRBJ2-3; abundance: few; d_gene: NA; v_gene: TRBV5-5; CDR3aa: CASSLGVRSTDTQYF; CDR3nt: TGTGCCAGCAGCCTGGGAGTTCGTAGCACAGATACGCAGTATTTT
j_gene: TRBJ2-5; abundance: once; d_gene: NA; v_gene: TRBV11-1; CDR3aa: CASSFEQYQETQYF; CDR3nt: TGTGCCAGCAGCTTTGAACAGTACCAAGAGACCCAGTACTTC
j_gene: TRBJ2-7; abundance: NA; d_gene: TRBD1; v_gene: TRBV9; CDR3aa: CASSLTGDYEQYF; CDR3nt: TGTGCCAGCAGCTTGACAGGGGACTACGAGCAGTACTTC
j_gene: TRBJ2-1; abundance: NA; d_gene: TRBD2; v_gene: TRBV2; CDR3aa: CASRGPGLEKDEQFF; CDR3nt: TGTGCCAGCAGGGGACCGGGACTAGAGAAGGATGAGCAGTTCTTC
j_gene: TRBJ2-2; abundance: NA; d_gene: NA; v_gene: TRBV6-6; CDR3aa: CASSSPPLNTGELFF; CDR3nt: TGTGCCAGCAGTTCCCCGCCCCTGAACACCGGGGAGCTGTTTTTT
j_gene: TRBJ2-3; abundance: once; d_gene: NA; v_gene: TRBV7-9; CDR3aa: CASSPSGDSASTDTQYF; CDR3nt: TGTGCCAGCAGCCCAAGTGGAGATAGCGCCAGCACAGATACGCAGTATTTT
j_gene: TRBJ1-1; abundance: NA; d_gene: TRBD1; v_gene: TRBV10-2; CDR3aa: CASRETGDTEAFF; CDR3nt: TGCGCCAGCAGAGAAACAGGGGACACTGAAGCTTTCTTT
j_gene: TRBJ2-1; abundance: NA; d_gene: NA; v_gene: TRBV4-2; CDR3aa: CASSQEAAPYNEQFF; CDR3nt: TGTGCCAGCAGCCAAGAAGCGGCTCCCTACAATGAGCAGTTCTTC
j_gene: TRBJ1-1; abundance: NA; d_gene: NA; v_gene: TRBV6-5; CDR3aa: CASRGGNTEAFF; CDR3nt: TGTGCCAGCAGGGGGGGGAACACTGAAGCTTTCTTT
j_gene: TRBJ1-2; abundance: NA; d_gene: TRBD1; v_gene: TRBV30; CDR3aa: CAWRVQGAAGRYTF; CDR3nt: TGTGCCTGGAGGGTACAGGGGGCGGCTGGTCGCTACACCTTC
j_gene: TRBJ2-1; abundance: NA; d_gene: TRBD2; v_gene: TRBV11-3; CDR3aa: CASSTGTSGRGDEQFF; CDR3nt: TGTGCCAGCAGCACAGGGACTAGCGGGAGAGGCGATGAGCAGTTCTTC
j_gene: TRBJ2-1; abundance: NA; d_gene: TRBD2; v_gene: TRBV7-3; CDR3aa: CASSEPGLAGGDNEQFF; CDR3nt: TGTGCCAGCAGCGAACCGGGACTAGCGGGAGGAGATAATGAGCAGTTCTTC
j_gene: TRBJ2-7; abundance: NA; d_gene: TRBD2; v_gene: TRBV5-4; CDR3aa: CASSPSGRDYEQYF; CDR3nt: TGTGCCAGCAGCCCGAGCGGGAGAGACTACGAGCAGTACTTC
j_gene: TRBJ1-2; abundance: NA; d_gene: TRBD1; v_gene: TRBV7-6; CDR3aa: CASSPGQGNYGYTF; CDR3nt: TGTGCCAGCAGCCCGGGACAGGGAAACTATGGCTACACCTTC
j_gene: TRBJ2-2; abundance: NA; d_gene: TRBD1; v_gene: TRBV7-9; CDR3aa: CASSSGQGYTGELFF; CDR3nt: TGTGCCAGCAGCTCGGGACAGGGGTACACCGGGGAGCTGTTTTTT
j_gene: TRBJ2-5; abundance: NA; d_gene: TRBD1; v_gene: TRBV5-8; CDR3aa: CASSLGGQGQETQYF; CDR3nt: TGTGCCAGCAGCTTGGGTGGACAGGGCCAAGAGACCCAGTACTTC
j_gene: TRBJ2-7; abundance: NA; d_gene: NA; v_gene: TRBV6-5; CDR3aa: CASRSQGGVGEQYF; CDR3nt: TGTGCCAGCAGATCCCAAGGGGGGGTGGGGGAGCAGTACTTC
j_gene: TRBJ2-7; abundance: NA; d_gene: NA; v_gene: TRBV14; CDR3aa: CASSHRAYEQYF; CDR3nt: TGTGCCAGCAGCCACAGGGCCTACGAGCAGTACTTC
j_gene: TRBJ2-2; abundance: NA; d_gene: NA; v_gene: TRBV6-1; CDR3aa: CASSELVKSNTGELFF; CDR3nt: TGTGCCAGCAGTGAATTGGTTAAATCGAACACCGGGGAGCTGTTTTTT
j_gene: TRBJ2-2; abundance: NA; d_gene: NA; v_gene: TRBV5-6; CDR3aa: CASSLVVNTGELFF; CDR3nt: TGTGCCAGCAGCTTGGTGGTAAACACCGGGGAGCTGTTTTTT
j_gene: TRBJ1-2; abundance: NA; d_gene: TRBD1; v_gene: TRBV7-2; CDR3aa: CASSLEGFVTGYGYTF; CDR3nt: TGTGCCAGCAGCTTAGAGGGTTTTGTGACAGGGTATGGCTACACCTTC
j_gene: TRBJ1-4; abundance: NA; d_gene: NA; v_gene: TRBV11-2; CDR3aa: CASSVTGSNEKLFF; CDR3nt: TGTGCCAGCAGCGTAACAGGGAGTAATGAAAAACTGTTTTTT
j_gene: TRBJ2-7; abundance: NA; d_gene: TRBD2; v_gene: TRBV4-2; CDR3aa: CASSQVLAGGPYEQYF; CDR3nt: TGTGCCAGCAGCCAAGTCTTAGCGGGAGGGCCCTACGAGCAGTACTTC
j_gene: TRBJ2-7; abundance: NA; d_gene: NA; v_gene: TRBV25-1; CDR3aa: CASRSTPSYEQYF; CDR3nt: TGTGCCAGCAGGTCGACGCCTTCCTACGAGCAGTACTTC
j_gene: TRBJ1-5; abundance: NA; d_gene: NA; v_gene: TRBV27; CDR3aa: CASSPIAGDNQPQHF; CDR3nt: TGTGCCAGCAGTCCAATAGCAGGGGATAATCAGCCCCAGCATTTT
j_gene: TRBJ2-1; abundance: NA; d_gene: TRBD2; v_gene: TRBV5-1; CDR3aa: CASSLALRGGLGYNEQFF; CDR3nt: TGCGCCAGCAGCTTGGCACTGAGGGGAGGGCTGGGTTACAATGAGCAGTTCTTC
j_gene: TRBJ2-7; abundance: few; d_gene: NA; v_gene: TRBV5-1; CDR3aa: CASSPEGYEQYF; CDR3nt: TGCGCCAGCAGCCCGGAGGGCTACGAGCAGTACTTC
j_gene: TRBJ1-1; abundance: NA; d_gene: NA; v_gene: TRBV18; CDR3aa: CASSGARGTEAFF; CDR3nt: TGTGCCAGCTCCGGGGCTCGGGGGACTGAAGCTTTCTTT
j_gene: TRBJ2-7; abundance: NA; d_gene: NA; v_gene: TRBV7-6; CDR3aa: CASSSSAMLGGFDYEQYF; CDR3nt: TGTGCCAGCAGCTCGAGTGCAATGCTTGGAGGGTTTGACTACGAGCAGTACTTC
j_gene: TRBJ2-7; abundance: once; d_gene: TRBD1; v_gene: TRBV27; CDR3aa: CASSLWFTTGALYEQYF; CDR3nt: TGTGCCAGCAGTTTATGGTTTACCACAGGGGCCCTCTACGAGCAGTACTTC
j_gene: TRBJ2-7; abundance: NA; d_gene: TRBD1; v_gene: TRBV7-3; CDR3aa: CASSSGTGSYEQYF; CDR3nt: TGTGCCAGCAGCTCCGGGACAGGGTCCTACGAGCAGTACTTC
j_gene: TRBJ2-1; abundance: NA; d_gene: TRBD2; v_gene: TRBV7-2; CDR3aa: CASSSGLEYNEQFF; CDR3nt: TGTGCCAGCAGCTCCGGACTAGAGTACAATGAGCAGTTCTTC
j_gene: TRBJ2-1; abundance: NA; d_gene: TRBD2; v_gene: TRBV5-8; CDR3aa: CASSVGLAGGWSSYNEQFF; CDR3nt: TGTGCCAGCAGCGTTGGACTAGCGGGAGGGTGGAGCTCCTACAATGAGCAGTTCTTC
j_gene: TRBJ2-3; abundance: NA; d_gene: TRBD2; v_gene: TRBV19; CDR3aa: CASSLDGRTDTQYF; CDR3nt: TGTGCCAGTAGTCTGGACGGGAGGACAGATACGCAGTATTTT
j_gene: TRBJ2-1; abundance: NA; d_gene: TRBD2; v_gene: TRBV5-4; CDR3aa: CASSLASGLALNEQFF; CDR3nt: TGTGCCAGCAGCTTGGCATCGGGACTAGCGCTAAATGAGCAGTTCTTC
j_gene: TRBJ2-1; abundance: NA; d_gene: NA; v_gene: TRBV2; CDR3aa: CASAPYNEQFF; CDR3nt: TGTGCCAGTGCGCCCTACAATGAGCAGTTCTTC
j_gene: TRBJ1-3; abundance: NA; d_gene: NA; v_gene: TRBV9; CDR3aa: CASSTGNSGNTIYF; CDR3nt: TGTGCCAGCAGTACAGGTAACTCTGGAAACACCATATATTTT
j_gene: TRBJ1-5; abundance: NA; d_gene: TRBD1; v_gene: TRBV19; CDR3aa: CASSIFLTGGNNQPQHF; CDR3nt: TGTGCCAGTAGTATCTTCTTGACAGGGGGGAATAATCAGCCCCAGCATTTT
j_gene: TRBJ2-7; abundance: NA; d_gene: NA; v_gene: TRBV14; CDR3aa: CASSQGSVQYF; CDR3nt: TGTGCCAGCAGCCAAGGATCGGTTCAGTACTTC
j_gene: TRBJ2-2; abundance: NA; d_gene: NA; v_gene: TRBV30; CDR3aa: CAWSPGAFSTGELFF; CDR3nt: TGTGCCTGGAGTCCAGGGGCCTTTTCCACCGGGGAGCTGTTTTTT
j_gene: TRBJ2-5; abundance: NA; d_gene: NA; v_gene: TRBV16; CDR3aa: CASSQGRPKATQYF; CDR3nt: TGTGCCAGCAGCCAAGGGCGGCCGAAAGCGACCCAGTACTTC
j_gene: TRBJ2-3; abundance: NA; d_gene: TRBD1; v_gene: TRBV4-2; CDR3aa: CASSQDPRTGDADTQYF; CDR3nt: TGTGCCAGCAGCCAAGATCCAAGAACAGGGGATGCAGATACGCAGTATTTT